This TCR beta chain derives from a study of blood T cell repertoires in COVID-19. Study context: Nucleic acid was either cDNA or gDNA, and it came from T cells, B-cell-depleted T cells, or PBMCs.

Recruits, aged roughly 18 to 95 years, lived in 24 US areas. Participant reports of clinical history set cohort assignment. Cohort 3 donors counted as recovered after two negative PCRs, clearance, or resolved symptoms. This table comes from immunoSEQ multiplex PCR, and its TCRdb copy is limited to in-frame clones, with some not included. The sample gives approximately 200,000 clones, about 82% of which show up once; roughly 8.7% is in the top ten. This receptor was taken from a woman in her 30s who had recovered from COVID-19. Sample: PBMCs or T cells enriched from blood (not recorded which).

DNA of the CDR3: TGTGCCAGCAGCGAGACTAGCGGGACCACAGATACGCAGTATTTT. Its translation is CASSETSGTTDTQYF. The chain joins TRBV9 to TRBJ2-3, with 11 bases aligning to TRBD2. The V gene end was trimmed by 3 bases and the J gene end by 2 bases; junction bases not matched to a gene: 2. The germline V gene encodes CDR1 SGDLS and CDR2 YYNGEE. This CDR3 has 15 residues.